The next 17 T cell receptor beta chains were all read from a single sample in a study of low-dose radiotherapy and immunotherapy resistance in tumors (dated by TCRdb to 2022 to 2024). The time point label for this specimen denotes: after trial treatment. In light of the paper, this sample's treatment or condition label describes: LDRT plus nivolumab, ipilimumab, low-dose cyclophosphamide and aspirin (RACIN trial). Sequenced using an Illumina HiSeq 2500. To make first-strand cDNA, Superscript III was used along with a set of TRAV- and TRBV-specific primers so that both the TCRalpha and TCRbeta chains were covered. TCRs were amplified for around 20 PCR cycles with Phusion, using a constant-region primer paired with the adapter attached to the V primers. The raw public reads went through TCRdb reprocessing: fastp at Q25, MiXCR clone calling, in-frame beta chains kept. A single entry per CDR3 protein holds the most common genes and DNA from its merged rows. The sample data list 100,000 or so distinct CDR3 sequences, and about a fifth of these were observed just once. 4.1% of the sample is in the top ten clones.

The sample in question was PBMCs, obtained after low-dose radiotherapy plus immunotherapy. The origin of the receptors is a male donor with prostate cancer.

In the case of this clonotype: This sequence is one base from a far larger clone and is likely a read error. The chain couples TRBV7-9 to TRBJ2-7; perhaps D is TRBD1 or TRBD2 (5 bases each). Trimming cost V 3 bases and J 7 bases, with 16 bases left between them. Germline V gene data show CDR1 as SEHNR and CDR2 as FQNEAQ (reference sequence). The length of the CDR3 is 14 residues. Written as DNA, the CDR3 is TGTGCCAGCAGCTTGGGGGTGACTTCCAATGAGCAGTACTTC. Residues: CASSLGVTSNEQYF.

This clonotype was picked up many times. The DNA of the CDR3 is TGTGCCAGCAAGCTTAGCGGGGGCCTACTGGAGACCCAGTACTTC. The encoded protein is CASKLSGGLLETQYF. V is TRBV2 and J is TRBJ2-5; 9 nucleotides align to TRBD2. With V trimmed by 7 bases and J by 5 bases, 11 bases remained unmatched. The CDR3 extends over 15 amino acids. The germline CDR1 and CDR2 sequences are SNHLY and FYNNEI.

Many counts were recorded for this clonotype. The chain links TRBV5-8 to TRBJ1-5; D remains ambiguous. The germline CDR1 and CDR2 sequences are SGHTS and YDEGEE. The CDR3 covers 12 residues. Trimming left V 0 bases short and J 5 bases short, with 3 bases between. As DNA, the CDR3 is TGTGCCAGCAGCTTGGCCTATCAGCCCCAGCATTTT. Residues: CASSLAYQPQHF.

This clonotype was found many times. The CDR3 DNA follows: TGCGCCAGCAGTGGGGCGGGGACAGAGACTGAAGCTTTCTTT. This sequence encodes CASSGAGTETEAFF. The chain employs TRBV10-2 and TRBJ1-1; 7 bases map to TRBD1. CDR3 length equals 14 residues. The germline CDR1 and CDR2 sequences are WSHSY and SAAADI. The trim removed 4 bases at V and 5 bases at J, leaving 7 bases unmatched.

This clonotype was detected ten times or more. The chain is built from TRBV7-2 and TRBJ2-3, with 7 bases fitting TRBD2. The CDR3 consists of 14 residues. Germline-derived CDR1 and CDR2 are SGHTA and FQGNSA. V was clipped by 0 bases and J by 6 bases; unmatched bases: 3. In DNA, the CDR3 is TGTGCCAGCAGCTTAGCGCGGGGGACCGATACGCAGTATTTT. Residues: CASSLARGTDTQYF.

This clonotype appeared many times. The chain couples TRBV6-4 to TRBJ2-7, with D unclear. Per the germline V gene, CDR1 is MRHNA and CDR2 is SNTAGT. V dropped 2 bases and J dropped 3 bases, with 17 bases sitting between them. This CDR3 contains 16 residues. The CDR3 DNA reads as TGTGCCAGCAGTGACGACCGCCTTACACCCATCTACGAGCAGTACTTC. Translation gives CASSDDRLTPIYEQYF.

In this sample, this clonotype turned up many times. This chain uses TRBV29-1 with TRBJ2-4; TRBD2 is a possible D gene (5 bases). V lost 5 bases to trimming and J lost 8 bases, with 13 bases between them. Germline V gene data show CDR1 as SQVTM and CDR2 as ANQGSEA. The CDR3 covers 12 residues. The CDR3, as DNA: TGCAGCGTTCCTACGGACGGGGACATTCAGTACTTC. Translating it yields CSVPTDGDIQYF.

This clonotype occurred many times. The rearrangement joins TRBV5-1 to TRBJ2-2, with TRBD1 as a possible D gene (6 bases). Deletions cut 6 bases from V and 3 bases from J, with 15 bases between. Germline V lookup: CDR1 SGHRS, CDR2 YFSETQ. The CDR3 is 15 amino acids. The CDR3 protein is CASIPGARDTGELFF. CDR3 DNA sequence: TGCGCCAGCATCCCAGGGGCTCGTGACACCGGGGAGCTGTTTTTT.

This clonotype was seen ten or more times. The chain uses TRBV2 and TRBJ1-4, with D possibly TRBD1 on 6 matching bases. V was shortened by 10 bases and J by 5 bases, with 17 bases between the two germline ends. The CDR3 is 14 amino acids. Germline values: CDR1 SNHLY, CDR2 FYNNEI. CDR3 loop: CATAWTVGNEKLFF. CDR3 bases: TGTGCCACCGCATGGACAGTTGGGAATGAAAAACTGTTTTTT.

This clonotype was observed many times. V is TRBV6-5 and J is TRBJ2-2, with 10 bases aligning to TRBD1. V lost 5 bases and J lost 7; bases outside the gene matches: 13. Per the germline V gene, CDR1 is MNHEY and CDR2 is SVGAGI. This CDR3 contains 17 residues. The chain's CDR3 is CASSELGGQGEVGELFF. CDR3 DNA sequence: TGTGCCAGCAGTGAACTAGGAGGACAGGGGGAGGTCGGGGAGCTGTTTTTT.

This clonotype was seen repeatedly, ten times or more. The gene calls are TRBV3-1 and TRBJ1-1; tentative D call: TRBD1 (5 bases). The V end was cut by 0 bases, the J end by 3 bases, with 14 bases between. The CDR3 sequence is 16 residues long. From germline, CDR1 is LGHDT and CDR2 YNNKEL (reference sequence). CDR3 sequence: CASSQDRTGGDTEAFF. The CDR3 bases are TGTGCCAGCAGCCAAGACCGAACAGGAGGGGACACTGAAGCTTTCTTT.

This chain joins TRBV5-1 and TRBJ1-1; D may be TRBD1 (6 bases). The CDR3 runs 15 residues. Germline lookup yields CDR1 SGHRS and CDR2 YFSETQ. Trimming cost V 4 bases and J 4 bases, with 17 bases left between them. The CDR3 DNA reads as TGCGCCAGCAGCCCTTTTTCCGAAGGGGGCACTGAAGCTTTCTTT. This sequence encodes CASSPFSEGGTEAFF.

This clonotype was recorded many times. This chain uses TRBV25-1 with TRBJ2-2; 9 positions match TRBD1. CDR3 length: 17 residues. V trimming: 0 bases; J trimming: 3 bases; junction bases outside the gene matches: 5. Germline CDR1 MGHDK, CDR2 SYGVNS. CDR3 residues: CASSEYGTGGDTGELFF. CDR3 bases: TGTGCCAGCAGTGAATATGGAACAGGGGGCGACACCGGGGAGCTGTTTTTT.

This clonotype was seen a handful of times. With only one base between it and a far larger clone, this is likely a read error. This chain uses TRBV11-3 with TRBJ2-1; 11 nucleotides agree with TRBD2. The length of the CDR3 is 14 residues. Trimming at V came to 0 bases and at J to 9 bases, leaving 1 base not matched to a gene. CDR1 is SGHNT, CDR2 YENEEA, per germline. In nucleotides, the CDR3 is TGTGCCAGCAGCTTAGATGGGACTAGCGGTGAGCAGTTCTTC. Translation: CASSLDGTSGEQFF. Looking up the rest from reference TRBV11-3 and TRBJ2-1 gives the full variable domain: EAGVVQSPRYKIIEKKQPVAFWCNPISGHNTLYWYLQNLGQGPELLIRYENEEAVDDSQLPKDRFSAERLKGVDSTLKIQPAELGDSAVYLCASSLDGTSGEQFFGPGTRLTVL.

This clonotype was counted at least ten times. Written as DNA, the CDR3 is TGTGCCAGCAGCTTCCGGGGTGGGTACGAGCAGTACTTC. Protein product: CASSFRGGYEQYF. The V call is TRBV11-2, the J call TRBJ2-7, with a possible D match to TRBD2 (5 bases). The germline V gene has CDR1 SGHAT and CDR2 FQNNGV. Trimming left V 3 bases short and J 4 bases short, with 10 bases between. The CDR3 totals 13 residues.

This clonotype showed up many times. The CDR3 loop reads CASSYGGSGGYTF. CDR3 DNA sequence: TGTGCCAGCAGTTATGGGGGAAGCGGTGGCTACACCTTC. The rearrangement uses TRBV6-6 and TRBJ1-2; weak D call: TRBD1 (5 bases). V gave up 3 bases and J gave up 7 bases, with 12 bases separating them. The CDR3 sequence is 13 residues long. Germline V gene sequence: CDR1 MNHNY, CDR2 SVGAGI (reference sequence).

This clonotype was recorded many times. The chain joins TRBV20-1 to TRBJ1-1; no definite D call. This CDR3 has 13 residues. Germline CDR1 and CDR2: DFQATT and SNEGSKA (reference sequence). V was cut by 2 bases and J by 8 bases, with 15 bases left in between. The CDR3 spells CSARLVSFGEAFF. CDR3 nucleotides: TGCAGTGCTAGATTAGTGTCGTTTGGGGAAGCTTTCTTT.